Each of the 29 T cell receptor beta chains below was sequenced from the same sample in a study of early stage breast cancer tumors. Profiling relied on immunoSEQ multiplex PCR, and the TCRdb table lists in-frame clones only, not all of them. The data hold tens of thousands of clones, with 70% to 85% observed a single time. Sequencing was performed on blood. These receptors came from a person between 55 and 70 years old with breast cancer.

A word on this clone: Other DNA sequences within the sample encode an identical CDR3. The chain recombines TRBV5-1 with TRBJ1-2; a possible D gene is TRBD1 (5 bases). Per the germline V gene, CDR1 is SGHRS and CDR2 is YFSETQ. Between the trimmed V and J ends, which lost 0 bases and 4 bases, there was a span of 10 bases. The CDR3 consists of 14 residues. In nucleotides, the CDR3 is TGCGCCAGCAGCTTGGAAGGGGCCGGCTATGGCTACACCTTC. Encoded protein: CASSLEGAGYGYTF.

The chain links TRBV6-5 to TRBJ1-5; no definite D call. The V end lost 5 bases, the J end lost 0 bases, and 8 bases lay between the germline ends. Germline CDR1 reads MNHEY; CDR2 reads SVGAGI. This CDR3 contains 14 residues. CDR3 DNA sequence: TGTGCCAGCAGTCGGACCGGTAGCAATCAGCCCCAGCATTTT. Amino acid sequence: CASSRTGSNQPQHF.

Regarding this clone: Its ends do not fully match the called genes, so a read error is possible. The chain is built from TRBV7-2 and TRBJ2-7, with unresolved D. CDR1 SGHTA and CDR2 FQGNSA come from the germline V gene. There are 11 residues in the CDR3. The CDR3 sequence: CASSLARSLHF. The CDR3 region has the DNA TGTGCCAGCAGCTTAGCGCGTAGCCTACACTTC.

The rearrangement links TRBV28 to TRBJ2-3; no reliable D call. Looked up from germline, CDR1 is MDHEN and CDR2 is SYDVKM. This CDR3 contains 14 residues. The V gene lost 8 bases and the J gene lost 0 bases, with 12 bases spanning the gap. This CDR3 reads CASVSLQSTDTQYF. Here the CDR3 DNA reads TGTGCCAGCGTTTCCCTCCAGAGCACAGATACGCAGTATTTT.

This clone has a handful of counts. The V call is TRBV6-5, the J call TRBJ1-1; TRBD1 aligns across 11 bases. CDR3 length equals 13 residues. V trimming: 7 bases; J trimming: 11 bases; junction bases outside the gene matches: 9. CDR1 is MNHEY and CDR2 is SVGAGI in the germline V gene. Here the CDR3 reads CASTRDRGSQAFF. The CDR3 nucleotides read TGTGCCAGCACCCGGGACAGGGGGAGCCAGGCTTTCTTT.

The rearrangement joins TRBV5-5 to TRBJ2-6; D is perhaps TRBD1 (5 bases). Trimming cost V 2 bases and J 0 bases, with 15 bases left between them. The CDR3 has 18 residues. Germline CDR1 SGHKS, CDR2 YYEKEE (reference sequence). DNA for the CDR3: TGTGCCAGCAGCTTCGTACAGGTAGGGCCCTCTGGGGCCAACGTCCTGACTTTC. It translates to CASSFVQVGPSGANVLTF.

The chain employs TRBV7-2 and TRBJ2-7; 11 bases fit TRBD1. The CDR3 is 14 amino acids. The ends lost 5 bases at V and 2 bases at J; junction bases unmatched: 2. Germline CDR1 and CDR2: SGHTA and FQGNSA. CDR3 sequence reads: CASSPDRGPYEQYF. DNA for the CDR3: TGTGCCAGCAGCCCGGACAGGGGGCCCTACGAGCAGTACTTC.

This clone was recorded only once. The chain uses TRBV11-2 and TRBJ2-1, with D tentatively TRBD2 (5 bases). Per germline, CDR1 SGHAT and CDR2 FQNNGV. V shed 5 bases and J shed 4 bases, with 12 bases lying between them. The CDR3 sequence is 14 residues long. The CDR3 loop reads CASSPSGTYNEQFF. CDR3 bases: TGTGCCAGCAGCCCCTCGGGAACGTACAATGAGCAGTTCTTC.

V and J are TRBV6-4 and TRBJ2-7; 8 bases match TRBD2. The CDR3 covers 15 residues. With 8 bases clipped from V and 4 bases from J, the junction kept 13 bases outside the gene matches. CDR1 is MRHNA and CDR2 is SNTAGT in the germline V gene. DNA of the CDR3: TGTGCCAGCTCCCGCGAGCCGGGAGGGCCTTACGAGCAGTACTTC. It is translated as CASSREPGGPYEQYF.

The CDR3 sequence is CASSQHSGTSADTQYF. The CDR3 coding sequence is TGCGCCAGCAGCCAACATAGCGGGACTTCAGCAGATACGCAGTATTTT. The V call is TRBV4-3, the J call TRBJ2-3; 8 nucleotides agree with TRBD2. Per germline, CDR1 LGHNA and CDR2 YSLEER. The CDR3 is 16 residues long. The trim removed 2 bases at V and 4 bases at J, leaving 8 bases unmatched.

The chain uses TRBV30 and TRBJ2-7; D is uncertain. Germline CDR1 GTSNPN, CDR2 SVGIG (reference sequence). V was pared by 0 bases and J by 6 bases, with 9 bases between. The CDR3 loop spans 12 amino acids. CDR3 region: CAWSVAVGEQYF. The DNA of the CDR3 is TGTGCCTGGAGTGTAGCTGTAGGCGAGCAGTACTTC. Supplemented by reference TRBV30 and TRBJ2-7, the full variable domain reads SQTIHQWPATLVQPVGSPLSLECTVEGTSNPNLYWYRQAAGRGLQLLFYSVGIGQISSEVPQNLSASRPQDRQFILSSKKLLLSDSGFYLCAWSVAVGEQYFGPGTRLTVT.

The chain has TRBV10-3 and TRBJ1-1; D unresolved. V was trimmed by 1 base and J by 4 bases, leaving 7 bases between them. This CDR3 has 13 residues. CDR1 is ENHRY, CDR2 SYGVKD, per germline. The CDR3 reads CAISELGGTEAFF. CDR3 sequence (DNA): TGTGCCATCAGTGAGTTGGGAGGCACTGAAGCTTTCTTT.

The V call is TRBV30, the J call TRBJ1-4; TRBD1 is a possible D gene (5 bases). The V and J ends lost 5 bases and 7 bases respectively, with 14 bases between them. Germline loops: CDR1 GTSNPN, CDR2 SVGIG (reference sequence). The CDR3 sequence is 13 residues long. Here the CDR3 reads CAWAGTGSEKLFF. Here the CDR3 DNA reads TGTGCCTGGGCCGGGACGGGGAGTGAAAAACTGTTTTTT.

The CDR3 is CASGRANTGELFF. For the CDR3, the DNA is TGTGCCAGCGGCAGGGCAAACACCGGGGAGCTGTTTTTT. The rearrangement links TRBV5-4 to TRBJ2-2; D may be TRBD1 (5 bases). Germline CDR1 SGHNT, CDR2 YYREEE (reference sequence). V was shortened by 7 bases and J by 2 bases, with 9 bases between the two germline ends. The CDR3 extends over 13 amino acids.

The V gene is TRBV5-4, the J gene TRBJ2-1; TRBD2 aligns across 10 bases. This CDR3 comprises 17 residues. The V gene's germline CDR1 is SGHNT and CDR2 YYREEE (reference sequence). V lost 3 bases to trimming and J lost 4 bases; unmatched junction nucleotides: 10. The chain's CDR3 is CASSSPGSGGGYNEQFF. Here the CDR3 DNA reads TGTGCCAGCAGCTCCCCGGGGAGCGGGGGGGGGTACAATGAGCAGTTCTTC.

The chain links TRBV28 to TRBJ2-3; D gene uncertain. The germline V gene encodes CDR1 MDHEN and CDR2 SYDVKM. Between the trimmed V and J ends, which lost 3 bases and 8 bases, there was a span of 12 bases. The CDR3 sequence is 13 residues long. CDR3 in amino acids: CASSFASFATQYF. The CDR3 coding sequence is TGTGCCAGCAGTTTTGCATCCTTTGCTACGCAGTATTTT.

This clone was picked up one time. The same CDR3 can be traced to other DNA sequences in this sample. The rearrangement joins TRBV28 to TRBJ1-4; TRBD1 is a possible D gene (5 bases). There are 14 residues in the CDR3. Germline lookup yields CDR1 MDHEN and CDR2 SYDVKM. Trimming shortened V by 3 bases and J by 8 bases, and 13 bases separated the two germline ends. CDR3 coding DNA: TGTGCCAGCAGTTTTGGGGGTTTAGGCGAAAAACTGTTTTTT. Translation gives CASSFGGLGEKLFF. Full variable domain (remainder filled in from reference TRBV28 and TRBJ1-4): DVKVTQSSRYLVKRTGEKVFLECVQDMDHENMFWYRQDPGLGLRLIYFSYDVKMKEKGDIPEGYSVSREKKERFSLILESASTNQTSMYLCASSFGGLGEKLFFGSGTQLSVL.

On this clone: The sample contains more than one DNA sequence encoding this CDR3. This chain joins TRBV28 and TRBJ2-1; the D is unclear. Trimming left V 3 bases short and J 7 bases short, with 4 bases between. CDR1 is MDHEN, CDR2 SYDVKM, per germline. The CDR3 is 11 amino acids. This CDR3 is CASSLRNEQFF. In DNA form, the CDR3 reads TGTGCCAGCAGTTTGAGAAATGAGCAGTTCTTC.

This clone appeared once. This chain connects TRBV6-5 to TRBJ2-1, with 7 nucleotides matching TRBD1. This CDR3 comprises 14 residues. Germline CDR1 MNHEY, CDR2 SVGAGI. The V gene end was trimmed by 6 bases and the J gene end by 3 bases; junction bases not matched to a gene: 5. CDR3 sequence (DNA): TGTGCCAGCAGCCGACAGGGCCTCTACAATGAGCAGTTCTTC. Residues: CASSRQGLYNEQFF.

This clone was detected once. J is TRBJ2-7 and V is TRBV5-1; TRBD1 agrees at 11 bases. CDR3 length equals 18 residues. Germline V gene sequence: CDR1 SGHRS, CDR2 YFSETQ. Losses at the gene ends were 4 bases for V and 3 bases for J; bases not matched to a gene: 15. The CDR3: CASSRGAGQGANNYEQYF. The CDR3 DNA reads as TGCGCCAGCAGCCGAGGGGCCGGACAGGGGGCGAATAACTACGAGCAGTACTTC.

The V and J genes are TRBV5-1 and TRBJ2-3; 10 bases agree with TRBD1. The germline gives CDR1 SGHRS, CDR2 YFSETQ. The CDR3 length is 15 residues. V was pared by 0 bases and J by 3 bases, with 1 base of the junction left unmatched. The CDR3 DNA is TGCGCCAGCAGCTTGGGGGACAGGGGAACAGATACGCAGTATTTT. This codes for CASSLGDRGTDTQYF.

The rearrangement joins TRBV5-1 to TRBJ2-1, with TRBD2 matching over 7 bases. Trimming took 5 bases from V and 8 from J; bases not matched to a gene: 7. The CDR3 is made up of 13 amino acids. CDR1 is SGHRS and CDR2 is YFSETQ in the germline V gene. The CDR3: CASSDGLVDEQFF. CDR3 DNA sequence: TGCGCCAGCAGTGATGGACTAGTTGATGAGCAGTTCTTC. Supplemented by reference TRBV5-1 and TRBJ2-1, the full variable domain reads KAGVTQTPRYLIKTRGQQVTLSCSPISGHRSVSWYQQTPGQGLQFLFEYFSETQRNKGNFPGRFSGRQFSNSRSEMNVSTLELGDSALYLCASSDGLVDEQFFGPGTRLTVL.

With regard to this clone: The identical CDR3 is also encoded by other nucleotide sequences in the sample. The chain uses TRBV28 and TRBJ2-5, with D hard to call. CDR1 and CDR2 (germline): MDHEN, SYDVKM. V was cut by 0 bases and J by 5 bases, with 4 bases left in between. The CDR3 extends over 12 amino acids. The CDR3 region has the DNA TGTGCCAGCAGTTTATGGGGGGAGACCCAGTACTTC. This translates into CASSLWGETQYF.

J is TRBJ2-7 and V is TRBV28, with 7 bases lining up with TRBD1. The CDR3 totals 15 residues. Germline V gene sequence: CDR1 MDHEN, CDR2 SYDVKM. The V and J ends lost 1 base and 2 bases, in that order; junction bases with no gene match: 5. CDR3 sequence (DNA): TGTGCCAGCAGTTTATCCCGGACAGGAACCTACGAGCAGTACTTC. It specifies CASSLSRTGTYEQYF.

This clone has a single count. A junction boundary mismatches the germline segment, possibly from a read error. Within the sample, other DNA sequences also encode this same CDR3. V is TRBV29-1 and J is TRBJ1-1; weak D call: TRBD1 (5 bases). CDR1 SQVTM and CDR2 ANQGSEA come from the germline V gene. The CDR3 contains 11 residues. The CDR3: CSVEGTTEAFF. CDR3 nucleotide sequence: TGCAGCGTCGAAGGGACGACTGAAGCTTTCTTT.

This CDR3 reads CASSVDMNTGELFF. CDR3 nucleotide sequence: TGTGCCAGCAGCGTAGACATGAACACCGGGGAGCTGTTTTTT. V is TRBV9 and J is TRBJ2-2; the D is unclear. The CDR3 length is 14 residues. Trimming removed 0 bases from V and 1 base from J, with 4 bases in between. Germline assignment: CDR1 SGDLS and CDR2 YYNGEE.

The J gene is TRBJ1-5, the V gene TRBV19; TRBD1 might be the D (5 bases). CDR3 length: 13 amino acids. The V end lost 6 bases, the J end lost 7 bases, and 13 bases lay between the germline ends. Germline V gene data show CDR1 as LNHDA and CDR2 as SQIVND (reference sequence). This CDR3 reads CASRDRRVQPQHF. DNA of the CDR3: TGTGCCAGTAGAGACAGACGTGTCCAGCCCCAGCATTTT.

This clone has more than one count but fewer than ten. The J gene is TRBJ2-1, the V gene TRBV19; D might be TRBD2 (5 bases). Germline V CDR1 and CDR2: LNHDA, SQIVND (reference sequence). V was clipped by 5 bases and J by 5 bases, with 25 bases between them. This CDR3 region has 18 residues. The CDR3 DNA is TGTGCCAGTAGTGCCACATTCAGTGCGGGCCAATTCGACAATGAGCAGTTCTTC. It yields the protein CASSATFSAGQFDNEQFF.

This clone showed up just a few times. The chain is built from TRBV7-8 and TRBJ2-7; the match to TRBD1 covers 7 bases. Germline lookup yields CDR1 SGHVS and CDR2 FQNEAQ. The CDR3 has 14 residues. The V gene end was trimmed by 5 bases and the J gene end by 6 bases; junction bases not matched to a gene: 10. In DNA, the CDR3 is TGTGCCAGCAGCATCAACAGGGGAAAAGGCGAGCAGTACTTC. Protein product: CASSINRGKGEQYF.